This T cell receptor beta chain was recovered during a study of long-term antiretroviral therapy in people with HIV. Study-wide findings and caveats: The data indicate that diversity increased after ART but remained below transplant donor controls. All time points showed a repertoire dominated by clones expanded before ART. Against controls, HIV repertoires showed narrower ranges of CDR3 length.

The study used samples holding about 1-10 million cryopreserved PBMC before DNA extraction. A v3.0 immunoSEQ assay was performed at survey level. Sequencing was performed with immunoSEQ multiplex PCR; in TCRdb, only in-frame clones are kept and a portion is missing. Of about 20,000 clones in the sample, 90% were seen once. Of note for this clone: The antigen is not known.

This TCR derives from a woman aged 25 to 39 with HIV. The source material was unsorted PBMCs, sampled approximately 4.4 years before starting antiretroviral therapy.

The CDR3 is CASSQDTPGYYGYTF. The CDR3 region has the DNA TGCGCCAGCAGCCAAGATACGCCAGGATACTATGGCTACACCTTC. The chain carries TRBV4-1 and TRBJ1-2; D is undetermined. Trimming removed 0 bases at V and 3 bases at J, with 11 bases between. Per the germline V gene, CDR1 is MGHRA and CDR2 is YSYEKL. This CDR3 is 15 amino acids long.